This T cell receptor beta chain derives from a study of T cell changes during pregnancy in multiple sclerosis. CDR1 is ENHRY, CDR2 SYGVKD, per germline. CDR3 length: 18 residues. The V and J ends lost 10 bases and 9 bases, in that order; junction bases with no gene match: 27. Sequencing used immunoSEQ multiplex PCR; TCRdb keeps in-frame clones, though not all of them. This table has about 100,000 clones, 92% appearing once. The sequencing used peripheral blood, collected after pregnancy. The genes are TRBV10-3 and TRBJ2-1, with TRBD2 identical over 7 bases. The sequence was obtained from a female donor with multiple sclerosis, enrolled in a pregnancy study. The CDR3 sequence: CATFRASGSSVSLSEQFF. CDR3 coding DNA: TGTGCCACCTTCCGGGCTAGCGGTTCTTCTGTCTCCCTTAGTGAGCAGTTCTTC.